This entry is about one T cell receptor (beta chain). The target antigen is unknown. V lost 1 base to trimming and J lost 7 bases; unmatched junction nucleotides: 4. The length of the CDR3 is 15 residues. The germline V gene has CDR1 SGHDN and CDR2 FVKESK. This entry belongs to a study of OX40 agonist ivuxolimab in advanced cancers. Study overall: While on treatment, patients had intravenous ivuxolimab at 0.01 to 10 mg/kg every 2 weeks. Study results and limitations: Dose levels from 0.1 to 3.0 mg/kg saw CD4+ and CD8+ blood T cells expand clonally by week 6.

Sequencing used immunoSEQ multiplex PCR; TCRdb keeps in-frame clones, though not all of them. The sample consists of over 15,000 clones, 90% of them appearing once. The material was CD4+ or CD8+ T cells sorted from blood, obtained in a trial of the OX40 agonist ivuxolimab. This TCR was recovered from an adult with an advanced solid tumor such as melanoma, head and neck, liver or kidney cancer. The chain joins TRBV14 to TRBJ2-1; TRBD2 matches at 10 bases. This CDR3 reads CASSQVLAGENEQFF. The CDR3 DNA reads TGTGCCAGCAGCCAAGTTCTAGCGGGAGAAAATGAGCAGTTCTTC.